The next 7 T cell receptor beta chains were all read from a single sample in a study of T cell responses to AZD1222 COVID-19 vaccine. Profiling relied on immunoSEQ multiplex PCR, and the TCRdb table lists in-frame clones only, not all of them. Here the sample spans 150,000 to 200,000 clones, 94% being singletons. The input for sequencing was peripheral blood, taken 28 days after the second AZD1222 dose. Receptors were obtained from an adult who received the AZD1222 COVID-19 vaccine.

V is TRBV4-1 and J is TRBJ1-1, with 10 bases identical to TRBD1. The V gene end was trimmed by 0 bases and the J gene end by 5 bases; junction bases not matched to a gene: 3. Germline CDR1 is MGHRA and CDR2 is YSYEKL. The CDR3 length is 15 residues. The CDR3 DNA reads TGCGCCAGCAGCCAAGAACCGGGACAGGGGACTGAAGCTTTCTTT. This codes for CASSQEPGQGTEAFF.

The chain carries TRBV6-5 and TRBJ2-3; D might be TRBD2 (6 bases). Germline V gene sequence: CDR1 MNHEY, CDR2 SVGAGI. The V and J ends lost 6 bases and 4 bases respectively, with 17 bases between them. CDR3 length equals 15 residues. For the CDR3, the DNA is TGTGCCAGCAGCCAGAGGGGAGGTGGGGCAGATACGCAGTATTTT. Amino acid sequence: CASSQRGGGADTQYF.

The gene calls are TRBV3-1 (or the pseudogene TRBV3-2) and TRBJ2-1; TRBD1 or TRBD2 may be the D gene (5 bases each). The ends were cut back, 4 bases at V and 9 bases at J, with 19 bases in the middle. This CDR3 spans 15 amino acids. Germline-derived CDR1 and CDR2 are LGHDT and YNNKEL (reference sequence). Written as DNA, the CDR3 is TGTGCCAGCAGCCGGGGGTTTAATCCGTCAGGTGAGCAGTTCTTC. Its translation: CASSRGFNPSGEQFF.

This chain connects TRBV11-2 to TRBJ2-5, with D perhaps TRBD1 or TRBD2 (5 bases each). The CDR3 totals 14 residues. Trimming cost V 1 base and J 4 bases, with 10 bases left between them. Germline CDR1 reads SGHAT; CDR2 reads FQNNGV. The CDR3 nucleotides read TGTGCCAGCAGCTTAGGCGCAGGGAGAGAGACCCAGTACTTC. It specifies CASSLGAGRETQYF.

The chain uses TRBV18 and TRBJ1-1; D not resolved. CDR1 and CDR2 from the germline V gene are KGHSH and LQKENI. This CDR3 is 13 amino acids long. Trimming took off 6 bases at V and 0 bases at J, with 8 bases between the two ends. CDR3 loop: CASSRDMNTEAFF. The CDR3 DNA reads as TGTGCCAGCTCCCGCGATATGAACACTGAAGCTTTCTTT.

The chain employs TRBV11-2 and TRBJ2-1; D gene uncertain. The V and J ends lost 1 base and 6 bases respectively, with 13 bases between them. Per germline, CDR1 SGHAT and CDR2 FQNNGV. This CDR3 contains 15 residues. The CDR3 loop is CASSLVSPPLNEQFF. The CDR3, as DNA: TGTGCCAGCAGCTTAGTCTCCCCCCCCCTCAATGAGCAGTTCTTC.

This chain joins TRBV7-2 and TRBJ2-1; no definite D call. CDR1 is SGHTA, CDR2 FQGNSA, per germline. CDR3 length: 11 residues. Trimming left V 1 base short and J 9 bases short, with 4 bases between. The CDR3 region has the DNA TGTGCCAGCAGCTTAGTAGGTGAGCAGTTCTTC. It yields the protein CASSLVGEQFF.